This TCR beta chain comes out of a study of Ad26.COV2.S vaccination and SARS-CoV-2 variants. As for the study in general: Ad26.COV2.S given intramuscularly, once or twice 56 days apart. Findings and caveats of the study: Researchers reported similar non-spike TCR breadth in vaccine and placebo recipients.

As concerns this clone: Its antigen is not known.

Documented treatment: 15 to 20 received Ad26.COV2.S at low or high dose, single or two shots; about 5 received placebo; per-sample allocation not given. The investigators took samples on day 63 after the first vaccine or placebo injection. Adults aged 18-55 years in Boston included the donor. Clones were read by immunoSEQ multiplex PCR, and TCRdb kept only the in-frame ones, dropping some. The sample holds about 440,000 clones, 90% seen once. This specimen was peripheral blood, taken in a trial of Ad26.COV2.S vaccine versus placebo. The source is a person between 18 and 65 years old who received the Ad26.COV2.S COVID-19 vaccine or a placebo.

The CDR3 region is CASGGLRGRAGDTQYF. CDR3 bases: TGTGCCAGCGGGGGTCTACGCGGGAGGGCCGGAGATACGCAGTATTTT. The chain couples TRBV27 to TRBJ2-3, with 9 bases aligning to TRBD2. With 8 bases clipped from V and 5 bases from J, the junction kept 14 bases outside the gene matches. The CDR3 length is 16 residues. Germline CDR1 and CDR2: MNHEY and SMNVEV (reference sequence).